The T cell receptor (beta chain) described here comes from a study of CD8 T cells in Susac syndrome. The CDR3 has 13 residues. Per germline, CDR1 SGHRS and CDR2 YFSETQ. Trimming took 7 bases from V and 5 from J, leaving 14 bases between them. The authors reverse transcribed roughly 0.5 to 1 ug RNA with random hexamers. By means of immunoSEQ multiplex PCR, TCR beta CDR3 spanning 54 Vbeta and 13 Jbeta underwent amplification. TCRdb called the immunoSEQ multiplex PCR reads again in MiXCR, with one record for every CDR3 protein. The sample contains approximately 230,000 distinct CDR3 sequences, just under 95% of which appear only once.

The specimen sequenced was CD4+ T cells from PBMCs. This sequence originates from a human donor with multiple sclerosis. The chain links TRBV5-1 to TRBJ2-3; D assignment may be TRBD1 or TRBD2 (5 bases each). The CDR3, as DNA: TGCGCCAGCGTCCGGGACCCGGGAGATACGCAGTATTTT. Its protein product is CASVRDPGDTQYF.